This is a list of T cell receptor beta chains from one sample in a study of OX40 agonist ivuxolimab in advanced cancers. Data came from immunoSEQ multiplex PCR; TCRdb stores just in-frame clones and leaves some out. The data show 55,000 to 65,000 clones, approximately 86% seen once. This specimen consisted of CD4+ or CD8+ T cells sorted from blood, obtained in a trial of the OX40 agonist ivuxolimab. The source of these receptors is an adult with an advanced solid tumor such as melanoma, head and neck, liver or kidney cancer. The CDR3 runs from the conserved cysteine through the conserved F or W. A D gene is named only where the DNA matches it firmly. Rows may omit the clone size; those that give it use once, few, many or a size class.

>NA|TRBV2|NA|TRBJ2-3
CASSLIGQSDTQYF
TGTGCCAGCAGCCTCATTGGACAATCGGATACGCAGTATTTT
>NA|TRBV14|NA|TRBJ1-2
CASSGRRSYGYTF
TGTGCCAGCAGCGGACGACGGTCCTATGGCTACACCTTC
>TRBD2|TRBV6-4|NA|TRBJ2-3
CASSGQPSGNADTQYF
TGTGCCAGCAGCGGACAACCAAGCGGGAACGCAGATACGCAGTATTTT
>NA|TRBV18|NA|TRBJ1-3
CASSGTEINTIYF
TGTGCCAGCTCTGGGACCGAAATCAACACCATATATTTT
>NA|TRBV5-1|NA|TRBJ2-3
CASSRDSGSDTQYF
TGCGCCAGCAGCCGGGACTCCGGCTCAGATACGCAGTATTTT
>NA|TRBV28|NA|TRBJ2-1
CASSYFRGVNEQFF
TGTGCCAGCAGTTATTTTAGGGGAGTCAATGAGCAGTTCTTC
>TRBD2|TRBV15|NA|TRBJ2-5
CATSSRLAGGQETQYF
TGTGCCACCAGCAGCCGACTAGCGGGAGGGCAAGAGACCCAGTACTTC
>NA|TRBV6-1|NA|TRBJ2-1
CASSEYSGLNNEQFF
TGTGCCAGCAGTGAGTACTCGGGGCTAAACAATGAGCAGTTCTTC
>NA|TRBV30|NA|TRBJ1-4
CAWSGRGINEKLFF
TGTGCCTGGAGTGGGAGGGGGATTAATGAAAAACTGTTTTTT
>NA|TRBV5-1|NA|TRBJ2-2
CASSLEYSGTGELFF
TGCGCCAGCAGCTTGGAGTATTCGGGCACCGGGGAGCTGTTTTTT
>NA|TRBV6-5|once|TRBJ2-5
CASSYSASGSEETQYF
TGTGCCAGCAGTTACTCGGCTTCGGGGTCTGAAGAGACCCAGTACTTC
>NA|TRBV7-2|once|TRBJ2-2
CASSFRQGGGELFF
TGTGCCAGCAGCTTTAGACAGGGAGGCGGGGAGCTGTTTTTT